Below, 12 T cell receptor beta chains from the same sample are listed, as sequenced in a study of blood T cell repertoires in COVID-19. The repertoire was sequenced with immunoSEQ multiplex PCR; TCRdb's copy has only in-frame clones and lacks some. The sample has roughly 220,000 clones; about four fifths are singletons. The sequencing sample was made of peripheral blood. The receptors were gathered from a woman of 80 years or more with COVID-19, enrolled during active disease.

This clone came up a few times. This chain connects TRBV7-9 to TRBJ1-2; no clear D. Per the germline V gene, CDR1 is SEHNR and CDR2 is FQNEAQ (reference sequence). CDR3 length: 11 amino acids. The V gene lost 4 bases and the J gene lost 8 bases, with 8 bases spanning the gap. CDR3 sequence (DNA): TGTGCCAGCAGCTCCGGGTGGGGCTACACCTTC. This sequence encodes CASSSGWGYTF.

The chain combines TRBV7-9 with TRBJ2-5, with 8 bases lining up with TRBD1. J gave up 5 bases and V 1 base, and 6 bases lay outside the gene matches. The CDR3 length is 15 residues. CDR1 is SEHNR and CDR2 is FQNEAQ in the germline V gene (reference sequence). In nucleotides, the CDR3 is TGTGCCAGCAGCTTAGGTCCAGGGGGCGTTGAGACCCAGTACTTC. As protein: CASSLGPGGVETQYF.

The chain is built from TRBV5-8 and TRBJ1-5; maybe TRBD1 (6 bases). CDR3 size: 15 residues. The germline V and J ends were trimmed by 0 bases and 6 bases, with 13 bases remaining between them. Per germline, CDR1 SGHTS and CDR2 YDEGEE. For the CDR3, the DNA is TGTGCCAGCAGCTTGGTTCGGGGGGCAGGTCAGCCCCAGCATTTT. Its protein product is CASSLVRGAGQPQHF.

The V call is TRBV5-1, the J call TRBJ2-7; D is unresolved. CDR1 is SGHRS, CDR2 YFSETQ, per germline. The CDR3 consists of 13 residues. Trimming took off 0 bases at V and 7 bases at J, with 11 bases between the two ends. CDR3 nucleotides: TGCGCCAGCAGCTTGGAACGGTTTTTAGAGCAGTACTTC. Its protein is CASSLERFLEQYF. The whole variable domain, remainder taken from reference TRBV5-1 and TRBJ2-7, is KAGVTQTPRYLIKTRGQQVTLSCSPISGHRSVSWYQQTPGQGLQFLFEYFSETQRNKGNFPGRFSGRQFSNSRSEMNVSTLELGDSALYLCASSLERFLEQYFGPGTRLTVT.

This chain's CDR3 is CATSDPGQGYNEQFF. The DNA for the CDR3 is TGTGCCACCAGTGATCCGGGACAGGGCTACAATGAGCAGTTCTTC. The chain has TRBV24-1 and TRBJ2-1; TRBD1 matches 9 bases. CDR1 KGHDR and CDR2 SFDVKD come from the germline V gene. The length of the CDR3 is 15 residues. V dropped 3 bases and J dropped 3; count of bases not matched to a gene: 2.

The chain combines TRBV24-1 with TRBJ2-7, with D maybe TRBD1 (5 bases). The germline gives CDR1 KGHDR, CDR2 SFDVKD. Deletions cut 2 bases from V and 6 bases from J, with 13 bases between. CDR3 length: 14 residues. CDR3 residues: CATSDSRSGFEQYF. CDR3 in DNA: TGTGCCACCAGTGATTCCAGGTCAGGGTTCGAGCAGTACTTC.

This clone was seen more than once but under ten times. The chain is built from TRBV6-1 and TRBJ1-1, with D perhaps TRBD1 (6 bases). The V gene lost 3 bases and the J gene lost 0 bases, with 17 bases spanning the gap. Per germline, CDR1 MNHNS and CDR2 SASEGT. This CDR3 has 17 amino acids. The CDR3 sequence is CASSETLTGKMNTEAFF. CDR3 in DNA: TGTGCCAGCAGTGAGACGCTCACAGGGAAAATGAACACTGAAGCTTTCTTT.

The rearrangement uses TRBV6-5 and TRBJ1-5; the match to TRBD1 covers 8 bases. V shed 2 bases, J shed 2 bases, and the junction held 2 bases outside the gene matches. Germline-derived CDR1 and CDR2 are MNHEY and SVGAGI. The CDR3 has 15 amino acids. CDR3 nucleotides: TGTGCCAGCAGTTACGCGGACAGGGGCAATCAGCCCCAGCATTTT. Its protein product is CASSYADRGNQPQHF.

The chain recombines TRBV7-9 with TRBJ1-1, with a tentative D call TRBD1 (6 bases). Germline CDR1 SEHNR, CDR2 FQNEAQ (reference sequence). Between the trimmed V and J ends, which lost 5 bases and 1 base, there was a span of 14 bases. The CDR3 is 15 amino acids. CDR3 bases: TGTGCCAGCAGCCCAAGGACAGCTCCGAACACTGAAGCTTTCTTT. Translation: CASSPRTAPNTEAFF.

V usage is TRBV1 and J usage is TRBJ2-1; whether TRBD1, the table's D call, matches the DNA was not checked. TRBV1 is labeled a pseudogene. The CDR3 runs 17 residues. The CDR3 loop is CTSSQDWAGQGNNEQFF. The CDR3, as DNA: TGCACCAGCAGCCAAGATTGGGCGGGACAGGGAAACAATGAGCAGTTCTTC.

As DNA, the CDR3 is TGTGCCAGCAGTGAAGAAACAGGGGGCCGTTTTTCACCCCTCCACTTT. Its protein is CASSEETGGRFSPLHF. The chain has TRBV25-1 and TRBJ1-6; 9 nucleotides agree with TRBD1. Germline CDR1 and CDR2: MGHDK and SYGVNS. The CDR3 is made up of 16 amino acids. J was trimmed by 9 bases and V by 2 bases; bases with no gene match: 8.

This clone was picked up one time. As DNA, the CDR3 is TGCGCCAGCAGCTTGCAGATGAACACTGAAGCTTTCTTT. Its protein product is CASSLQMNTEAFF. The chain has TRBV5-1 and TRBJ1-1; D gene unclear. The CDR3 is made up of 13 amino acids. V shed 1 base and J shed 0 bases, with 4 bases lying between them. Germline CDR1 is SGHRS and CDR2 is YFSETQ.